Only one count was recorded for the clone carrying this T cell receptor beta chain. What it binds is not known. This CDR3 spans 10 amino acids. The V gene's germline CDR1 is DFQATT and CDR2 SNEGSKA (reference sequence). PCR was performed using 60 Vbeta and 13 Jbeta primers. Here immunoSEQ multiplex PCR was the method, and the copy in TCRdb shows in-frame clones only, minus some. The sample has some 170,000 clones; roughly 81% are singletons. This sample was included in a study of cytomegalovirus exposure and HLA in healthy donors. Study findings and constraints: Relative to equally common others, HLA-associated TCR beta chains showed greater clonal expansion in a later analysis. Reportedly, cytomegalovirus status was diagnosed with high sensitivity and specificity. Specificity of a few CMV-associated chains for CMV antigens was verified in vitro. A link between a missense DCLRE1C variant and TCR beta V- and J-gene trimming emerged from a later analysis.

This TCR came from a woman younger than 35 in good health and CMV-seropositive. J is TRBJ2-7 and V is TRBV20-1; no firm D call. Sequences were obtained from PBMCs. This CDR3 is CSAGHYEQYF. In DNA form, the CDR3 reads TGCAGCGCAGGCCACTACGAGCAGTACTTC.